These T cell receptor beta chains were read from a single sample in a study of blood T cells in healthy people across ages. TCRdb re-derived calls from the 5' RACE reads in MiXCR, one entry per CDR3 protein. The sample has 1.5 million to 2 million distinct CDR3 sequences; 40% to 55% are singletons. The material sequenced was blood. Receptor source: a woman in her thirties or forties in good health. Both conserved end residues are part of each CDR3. Fields, in order: clone size, D gene, J gene, V gene, CDR3 DNA, CDR3 protein. A D gene is named only where the DNA matches it firmly. Clone size is stated in some rows and not others, as once, few, many or a class when expanded.

- | - | TRBJ1-6 | TRBV7-2 | TGTGCCAGCAGCACGGTCGTCGGTGGTAGTTCACCCCTCCACTTT | CASSTVVGGSSPLHF
few | TRBD2 | TRBJ2-7 | TRBV28 | TGTGCCAGCAGTTTACTTGCTAGCGGGGGATACGAGCAGTACTTC | CASSLLASGGYEQYF
few | - | TRBJ1-2 | TRBV20-1 | TGCAGTGCTAGAATGTCCATGGGGAACTATGGCTACACCTTC | CSARMSMGNYGYTF
- | TRBD1 | TRBJ2-7 | TRBV27 | TGTGCCAGCAGTTTCGTTGGGACAGATTACAAGCAGTACTTC | CASSFVGTDYKQYF
few | TRBD1 | TRBJ2-3 | TRBV20-1 | TGCAGTGCTAGCTCTTCGGGGCGCCTCAGGGGGGATACGCAGTATTTT | CSASSSGRLRGDTQYF
once | - | TRBJ2-5 | TRBV20-1 | TGCAGTGCTACGGGAAGACAGCATATACAAGAGACCCAGTACTTC | CSATGRQHIQETQYF
- | - | TRBJ2-3 | TRBV19 | TGTGCCAGTAGTGTAGGGGGGATCGGTACGCAGTATTTT | CASSVGGIGTQYF
- | - | TRBJ2-1 | TRBV27 | TGTGCCAGCAGTTTCGCAGGGTTGTCCTACAATGAGCAGTTCTTC | CASSFAGLSYNEQFF
- | - | TRBJ2-7 | TRBV6-1 | TGTGCCAGCAGCTCATCTACGGGCGACGGCTACCCTTTCTACGAGCAGTACTTC | CASSSSTGDGYPFYEQYF
- | - | TRBJ2-7 | TRBV28 | TGTGCCAGCAGTTTAAGGGGGGGGAAGCTATCCTACGAGCAGTACTTC | CASSLRGGKLSYEQYF
- | - | TRBJ1-2 | TRBV20-1 | TGCAGTGCTGTATGGTTGGCGGGTAGCTATGGCTACACCTTC | CSAVWLAGSYGYTF
- | TRBD1 | TRBJ1-2 | TRBV11-2 | TGTGCCAGCAGCCGGACAGGGGGGGCGAACTATGGCTACACCTTC | CASSRTGGANYGYTF
- | TRBD1 | TRBJ2-3 | TRBV2 | TGTGCCAGCAGTCCCGGGACAGAACTACTGGATACGCAGTATTTT | CASSPGTELLDTQYF
- | - | TRBJ2-1 | TRBV18 | TGTGCCAGCTCACCACAGGGTAACTACAATGAGCAGTTCTTC | CASSPQGNYNEQFF
few | - | TRBJ2-1 | TRBV6-5 | TGTGCCAGCAGTTCCACCTTAAAGGCAGTCAGCTCCTACAATGAGCAGTTCTTC | CASSSTLKAVSSYNEQFF
- | - | TRBJ1-2 | TRBV20-1 | TGCAGTGCTAGAGTTTACGAGATCATAAACTATGGCTACACCTTC | CSARVYEIINYGYTF
- | - | TRBJ2-5 | TRBV3-1 | TGTGCCAGCGGTCACTGGACAGTACTTGAGACCCAGTACTTC | CASGHWTVLETQYF
few | TRBD2 | TRBJ2-7 | TRBV6-1 | TGTGCCAGCTCAAGACCGGGACTAGCGGGGGGTCTCGCCGAGCAGTACTTC | CASSRPGLAGGLAEQYF
few | TRBD1 | TRBJ2-5 | TRBV7-2 | TGTGCCAGCAGGTCGGACAGGTGGGTTTCAGACACGCAGTACTTC | CASRSDRWVSDTQYF
- | - | TRBJ1-2 | TRBV21-1 | TGTGCCAGCAGCAAAGCTACAATAATGTCCGGGGCTCCTAACTATGGCTACACCTTC | CASSKATIMSGAPNYGYTF
once | - | TRBJ2-7 | TRBV5-1 | TGCGCCAGCAGCTTGGAATCCTGCGAGCAGTACTTC | CASSLESCEQYF
- | TRBD2 | TRBJ2-1 | TRBV5-6 | TGTGCCGGCAGCCCCGGGACTAGCGGGGACCGACGGAATTACAATGAGCAGTTCTTC | CAGSPGTSGDRRNYNEQFF
- | TRBD1 | TRBJ2-7 | TRBV28 | TGTGCCAGCAGTTTGACAGGGCCTATCTTACTCTACGAGCAGTACTTC | CASSLTGPILLYEQYF
- | - | TRBJ2-7 | TRBV7-7 | TGTGCTAGCAGCGTCCAGGGACGTCGGTTCTACGAGCAGTACTTC | CASSVQGRRFYEQYF
- | - | TRBJ1-6 | TRBV5-1 | TGCGCCAGCAGCTTGGGAGACTCCGCTAATTCACCCCTCCACTTT | CASSLGDSANSPLHF
- | - | TRBJ2-1 | TRBV7-2 | TGTGCCAGCAGCTCCCTTAGATATGAGCAGTTCTTC | CASSSLRYEQFF
few | - | TRBJ2-5 | TRBV7-2 | TGTGCCAGCAGCTGGAGGGGCCGCACCGAGACCCAGTACTTC | CASSWRGRTETQYF
- | - | TRBJ2-3 | TRBV7-9 | TGTGCCAGCAGCACGTCGGTCCGCACAGATACGCAGTATTTT | CASSTSVRTDTQYF
- | - | TRBJ1-5 | TRBV4-3 | TGCGCCAGCAGCCAAGATGGAGGGGTTGGCAATCAGCCCCAGCATTTT | CASSQDGGVGNQPQHF
few | TRBD2 | TRBJ2-5 | TRBV7-9 | TGTGCCAGCAGCTTTTTTGCGGGGGGTGAGACCCAGTACTTC | CASSFFAGGETQYF
- | TRBD1 | TRBJ1-1 | TRBV13 | TGTGCCAGCAGACCCCAGGGGGGGTTGGGTGAAGCTTTCTTT | CASRPQGGLGEAFF
few | - | TRBJ2-6 | TRBV3-1 | TGTGCCAGCAGCCAAAGACAGAGCTCTGGGGCCAACGTCCTGACTTTC | CASSQRQSSGANVLTF
- | TRBD1 | TRBJ2-7 | TRBV6-2/TRBV6-3 | TGTGCCAGCAGTTATCGTAGGGACAGAGACTCCTACGAGCAGTACTTC | CASSYRRDRDSYEQYF
- | - | TRBJ2-2 | TRBV3-1 | TGTGCCAGCAGCCACCAGGAAAACACCGGGGAGCTGTTTTTT | CASSHQENTGELFF
few | TRBD2 | TRBJ2-1 | TRBV20-1 | TGCAGTGCTAGAGTTAGCGGGGGGGTCAATGAGCAGTTCTTC | CSARVSGGVNEQFF
few | - | TRBJ2-1 | TRBV7-9 | TGTGCCAGCAGCTTAGACATGAGGCTAGAGGGCTACAATGAGCAGTTCTTC | CASSLDMRLEGYNEQFF
- | - | TRBJ2-4 | TRBV27 | TGTGCCATCAGGCCAGCTGGGATCGAGGACATTCAGTACTTC | CAIRPAGIEDIQYF
- | - | TRBJ1-1 | TRBV6-2/TRBV6-3 | TGTGCCAGCAGACAGGTTCCGGTGAACACTGAAGCTTTCTTT | CASRQVPVNTEAFF
- | - | TRBJ2-7 | TRBV5-6 | TGTGCCAGCAGCTTGAGGCAGCCAGGGTCCTACGAGCAGTACTTC | CASSLRQPGSYEQYF
- | TRBD1 | TRBJ2-5 | TRBV9 | TGTGCCAGCAGCGTATCGACAGGGCAAGAGACCCAGTACTTC | CASSVSTGQETQYF
- | - | TRBJ2-5 | TRBV28 | TGTGCCAGCAGTCCTCCGAGGGGGGTACAAGAGACCCAGTACTTC | CASSPPRGVQETQYF
- | - | TRBJ2-5 | TRBV3-1 | TGTGCCAGCAGGCCCGGCTGCCTCGAATTTCTAGAGACCCAGTACTTC | CASRPGCLEFLETQYF
- | TRBD2 | TRBJ2-7 | TRBV25-1 | TGTGCCAGCAGTCTTTCCGGGGGGGCCAAAACCCAGTACTTC | CASSLSGGAKTQYF
- | TRBD2 | TRBJ2-5 | TRBV27 | TGTGCCACTAGGACACCGGGACTAGCGCAAGAGACCCAGTACTTC | CATRTPGLAQETQYF
once | - | TRBJ2-1 | TRBV2 | TGTGCCAGCAGTGGGACTCCCCCCTACAATGAGCAGTTCTTC | CASSGTPPYNEQFF